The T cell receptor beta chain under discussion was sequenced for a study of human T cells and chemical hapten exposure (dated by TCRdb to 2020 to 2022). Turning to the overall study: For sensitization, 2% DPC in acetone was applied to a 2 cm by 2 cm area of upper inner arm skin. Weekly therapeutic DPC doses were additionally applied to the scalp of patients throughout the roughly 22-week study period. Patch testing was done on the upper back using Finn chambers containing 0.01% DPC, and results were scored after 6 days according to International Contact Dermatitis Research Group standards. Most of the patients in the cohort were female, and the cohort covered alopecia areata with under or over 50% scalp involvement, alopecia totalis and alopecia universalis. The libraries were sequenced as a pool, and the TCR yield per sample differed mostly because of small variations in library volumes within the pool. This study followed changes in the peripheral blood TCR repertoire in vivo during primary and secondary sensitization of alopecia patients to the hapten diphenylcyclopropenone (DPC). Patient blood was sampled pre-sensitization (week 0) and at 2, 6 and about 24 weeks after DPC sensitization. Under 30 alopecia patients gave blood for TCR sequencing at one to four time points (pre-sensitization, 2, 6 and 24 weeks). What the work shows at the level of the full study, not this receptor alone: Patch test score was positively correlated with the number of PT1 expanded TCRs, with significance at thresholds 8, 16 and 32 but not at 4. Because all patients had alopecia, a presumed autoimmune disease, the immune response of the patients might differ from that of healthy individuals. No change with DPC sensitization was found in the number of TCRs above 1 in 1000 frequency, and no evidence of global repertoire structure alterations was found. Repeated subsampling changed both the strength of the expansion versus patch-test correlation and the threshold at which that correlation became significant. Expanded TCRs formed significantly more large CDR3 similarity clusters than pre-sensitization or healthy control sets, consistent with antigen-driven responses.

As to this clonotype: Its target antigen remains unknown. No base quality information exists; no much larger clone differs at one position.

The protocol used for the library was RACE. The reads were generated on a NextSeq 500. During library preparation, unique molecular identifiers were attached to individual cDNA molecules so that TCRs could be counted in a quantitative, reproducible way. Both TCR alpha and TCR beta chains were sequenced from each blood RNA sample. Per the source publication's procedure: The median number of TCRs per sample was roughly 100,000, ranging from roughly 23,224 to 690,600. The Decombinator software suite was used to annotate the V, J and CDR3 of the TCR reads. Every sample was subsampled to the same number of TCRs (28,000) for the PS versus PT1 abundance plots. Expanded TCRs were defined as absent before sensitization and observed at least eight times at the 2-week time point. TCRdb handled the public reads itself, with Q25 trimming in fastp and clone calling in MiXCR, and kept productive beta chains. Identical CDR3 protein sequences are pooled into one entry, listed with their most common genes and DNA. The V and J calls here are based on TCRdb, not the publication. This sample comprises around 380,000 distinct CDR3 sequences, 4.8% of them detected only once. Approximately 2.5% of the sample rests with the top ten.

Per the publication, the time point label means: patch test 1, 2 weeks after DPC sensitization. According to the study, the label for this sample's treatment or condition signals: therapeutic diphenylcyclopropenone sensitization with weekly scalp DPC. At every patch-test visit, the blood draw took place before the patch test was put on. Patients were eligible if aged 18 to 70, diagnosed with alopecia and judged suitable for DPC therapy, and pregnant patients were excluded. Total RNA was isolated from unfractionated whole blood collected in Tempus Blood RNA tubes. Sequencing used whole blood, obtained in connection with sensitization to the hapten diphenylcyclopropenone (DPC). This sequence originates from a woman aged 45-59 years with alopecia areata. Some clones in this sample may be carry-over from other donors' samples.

The CDR3 reads CASLSGRRVDTQYF. The bases read TGCGCCTCCCTCAGCGGGAGAAGAGTAGATACGCAGTATTTT. The V and J genes are TRBV23-1 and TRBJ2-3; TRBD2 aligns with 8 central bases. TRBV23-1 carries the ORF label, with uncertain function. Clipping removes 11 bases from V and 5 bases from J, with 12 as the unmatched junction base count. The CDR3 spans 14 residues, from the cysteine through the phenylalanine. Only the CDR3 region is kept as DNA, spanning 42 bases read in frame from base 1.